This T cell receptor beta chain was recorded in a study of immune characteristics of hereditary and idiopathic chronic pancreatitis. Chronic pancreatitis tissue was collected during total pancreatectomy with islet autotransplantation. No included patient had a known diabetes history. No T cell sorting was done; genomic DNA came straight from bulk pancreas tissue. This clone occurred once. As yet, its antigen is unknown. General observations from the study: This study excluded chronic pancreatitis caused by alcohol use.

The protocol was immunoSEQ multiplex PCR, while the TCRdb copy is restricted to in-frame clones and leaves out a portion. The sample carries more than 8,500 clones, 70% to 80% recorded once. The sequencing sample was made of pancreas tissue with idiopathic chronic pancreatitis. The sequence came from a human donor with chronic pancreatitis.

The CDR3 bases are TGTGCCAGCAGTGGTTGGATGACGGCGGCAGGGGCGGGGGGGTCACCCCTCCACTTT. It specifies CASSGWMTAAGAGGSPLHF. This chain joins TRBV2 and TRBJ1-6; TRBD1 might be the D (6 bases). Germline V lookup: CDR1 SNHLY, CDR2 FYNNEI. The CDR3 contains 19 residues. Deletions cut 4 bases from V and 10 bases from J, with 29 bases between.